Listed below are T cell receptor beta chains from one sample, sequenced in a study of cytomegalovirus exposure and HLA in healthy donors. Only in-frame clones appear in the TCRdb table, and some are missing; sequencing was by immunoSEQ multiplex PCR. The sample has more than 95,000 clones, around 88% seen once; the top ten hold about 1.8%. The sequenced sample consisted of PBMCs. The receptor source for this set is a man aged 18-30 years in good health and CMV-seronegative. The CDR3 runs from the conserved cysteine through the conserved F or W. A D gene is named only where the DNA matches it firmly. For some rows the clone size is stated as once, few or many, or as a class when expanded; others skip it.

J,length,size,D,V,CDR3,DNA
TRBJ2-5,14,-,TRBD1,TRBV6-5,CASSSTGGRETQYF,TGTGCCAGCAGTTCTACAGGGGGAAGGGAGACCCAGTACTTC
TRBJ2-3,13,-,-,TRBV5-4,CASSHSEGDPQYF,TGTGCCAGCAGCCATTCGGAGGGCGATCCGCAGTATTTT
TRBJ1-2,16,-,-,TRBV7-2,CASSPHIGVAFGGYTF,TGTGCCAGCAGCCCCCATATAGGGGTCGCCTTTGGTGGCTACACCTTC
TRBJ1-5,17,-,-,TRBV5-6,CASSLAVGRYSNQPQHF,TGTGCCAGCAGCTTGGCCGTCGGCAGGTATAGCAATCAGCCCCAGCATTTT
TRBJ2-7,15,few,TRBD2,TRBV7-6,CASSPMGLAAYEQYF,TGTGCCAGCAGCCCGATGGGACTAGCGGCCTACGAGCAGTACTTC
TRBJ1-1,14,-,-,TRBV28,CASSLNRRNTEAFF,TGTGCCAGCAGTTTAAACAGGAGGAACACTGAAGCTTTCTTT
TRBJ2-1,12,once,-,TRBV11-2,CASSSGDTEQFF,TGTGCCAGCAGCTCCGGGGACACAGAGCAGTTCTTC
TRBJ2-5,13,-,TRBD2,TRBV7-7,CASSGGSMGTQYF,TGTGCCAGCAGCGGCGGGAGTATGGGGACCCAGTACTTC
TRBJ1-2,12,-,-,TRBV7-2,CASSPRGYGYTF,TGTGCCAGCAGCCCAAGGGGGTATGGCTACACCTTC
TRBJ2-2,14,-,-,TRBV7-9,CASSRTENTGELFF,TGTGCCAGCAGCCGCACAGAAAACACCGGGGAGCTGTTTTTT
TRBJ2-1,15,once,TRBD2,TRBV2,CASRELAGGDNEQFF,TGTGCCAGCAGGGAACTAGCGGGGGGCGACAATGAGCAGTTCTTC
TRBJ2-4,14,-,-,TRBV27,CASSLGGAGNIQYF,TGTGCCAGCAGTTTAGGTGGAGCCGGGAACATTCAGTACTTC
TRBJ1-5,13,-,-,TRBV4-1,CASSQVPGQPQHF,TGCGCCAGCAGCCAAGTGCCCGGGCAGCCCCAGCATTTT
TRBJ1-2,15,once,TRBD1,TRBV5-1,CASSLDTGANYGYTF,TGCGCCAGCAGCTTGGATACAGGGGCTAACTATGGCTACACCTTC
TRBJ1-1,18,few,TRBD1,TRBV27,CASSLKRPGQVWNTEAFF,TGTGCCAGCAGTTTAAAAAGACCAGGACAGGTATGGAACACTGAAGCTTTCTTT
TRBJ1-5,14,-,TRBD1,TRBV10-3,CAIPGGYSNQPQHF,TGTGCCATACCAGGGGGCTATAGCAATCAGCCCCAGCATTTT
TRBJ1-1,14,-,TRBD1,TRBV5-8,CASSVGGAVTEAFF,TGTGCCAGCAGTGTAGGGGGCGCGGTTACTGAAGCTTTCTTT
TRBJ2-7,16,-,-,TRBV7-6,CASSLELPGEGYEQYF,TGTGCCAGCAGCTTAGAGCTCCCGGGTGAGGGTTACGAGCAGTACTTC
TRBJ2-7,14,-,TRBD1,TRBV7-2,CASSPNTGDYEQYF,TGTGCCAGCAGCCCAAACACAGGGGACTACGAGCAGTACTTC
TRBJ1-6,13,few,-,TRBV10-1,CASSDGVDSPLHF,TGCGCCAGCAGTGACGGGGTGGATTCACCCCTCCACTTT
TRBJ2-1,15,-,TRBD2,TRBV19,CASSRLAGAYNEQFF,TGTGCCAGTAGTAGACTAGCGGGAGCCTACAATGAGCAGTTCTTC
TRBJ1-5,14,few,-,TRBV2,CASSAPGGIQPQHF,TGTGCCAGCAGTGCTCCTGGGGGGATCCAGCCCCAGCATTTT
TRBJ1-1,15,-,-,TRBV10-1,CASSEQKEPNTEAFF,TGCGCCAGCAGTGAACAGAAAGAGCCGAACACTGAAGCTTTCTTT
TRBJ2-5,15,-,TRBD2,TRBV5-1,CASSRGGENQETQYF,TGCGCCAGCAGCCGCGGGGGGGAAAATCAAGAGACCCAGTACTTC
TRBJ2-5,15,-,TRBD1,TRBV7-6,CASSPGTGGQETQYF,TGTGCCAGCAGCCCTGGAACAGGGGGCCAAGAGACCCAGTACTTC
TRBJ2-1,17,-,TRBD1,TRBV19,CASSAPSTGLTYNEQFF,TGTGCCAGTAGTGCACCATCGACAGGGTTAACCTACAATGAGCAGTTCTTC
TRBJ1-2,13,few,-,TRBV6-1,CASGRDYNYGYTF,TGTGCCAGTGGCCGGGACTATAACTATGGCTACACCTTC
TRBJ2-7,16,-,TRBD2,TRBV7-2,CASTQFSGGFGYEQYF,TGTGCCAGCACCCAATTTAGCGGGGGGTTCGGCTACGAGCAGTACTTC
TRBJ1-6,16,-,-,TRBV5-1,CASSLDRGENNSPLHF,TGCGCCAGCAGCTTGGATCGGGGGGAAAATAATTCACCCCTCCACTTT
TRBJ2-7,16,-,TRBD2,TRBV5-1,CASSSPGLAGTYEQYF,TGCGCCAGCAGCAGCCCGGGACTAGCGGGGACCTACGAGCAGTACTTC
TRBJ1-1,13,-,TRBD1,TRBV29-1,CSGITGDAVEAFF,TGCAGCGGAATCACAGGGGACGCGGTTGAAGCTTTCTTT
TRBJ2-1,15,-,-,TRBV10-1,CASSERESSYNEQFF,TGCGCCAGCAGTGAGAGGGAGAGCTCCTACAATGAGCAGTTCTTC
TRBJ2-1,15,-,-,TRBV11-3,CASSSLSGTYNEQFF,TGTGCCAGCAGCTCACTATCAGGGACCTACAATGAGCAGTTCTTC
TRBJ2-5,13,-,-,TRBV28,CASSPPGWETQYF,TGTGCCAGCAGTCCCCCAGGGTGGGAGACCCAGTACTTC
TRBJ2-7,15,-,-,TRBV4-3,CASSQDHKGPYEQYF,TGCGCCAGCAGCCAAGATCATAAGGGGCCCTACGAGCAGTACTTC
TRBJ2-3,17,-,-,TRBV9,CASSVAGGSIRTDTQYF,TGTGCCAGCAGCGTAGCCGGGGGTTCAATACGCACAGATACGCAGTATTTT
TRBJ2-1,11,-,-,TRBV5-1,CASSLSSEQFF,TGCGCCAGCAGCCTGAGTTCCGAGCAGTTCTTC
TRBJ1-1,16,once,TRBD1,TRBV11-2,CASSARTGLMNTEAFF,TGTGCCAGCAGCGCAAGGACAGGCCTCATGAACACTGAAGCTTTCTTT
TRBJ1-1,15,few,TRBD1,TRBV18,CASSPLDRANTEAFF,TGTGCCAGCTCACCGTTGGACAGGGCGAACACTGAAGCTTTCTTT
TRBJ1-1,13,-,-,TRBV6-5,CASSYSTPVEAFF,TGTGCCAGCAGTTACTCGACTCCGGTTGAAGCTTTCTTT
TRBJ1-2,13,few,TRBD1,TRBV11-2,CASSEGQLYGYTF,TGTGCCAGCAGCGAGGGACAGCTCTATGGCTACACCTTC
TRBJ2-3,15,once,TRBD2,TRBV2,CASREREGGTDTQYF,TGTGCCAGCAGAGAGCGGGAGGGAGGCACAGATACGCAGTATTTT